The rows below give T cell receptor beta chains drawn from one sample of a study of spatial heterogeneity in lung cancer. TCRdb re-called the 5' RACE reads with MiXCR, one entry per CDR3 protein. In the table there are some 87,000 distinct CDR3 sequences, 7.5% to 10% of which are singletons. This material consisted of PBMCs, taken at surgery. The receptors originated from a male donor with early-stage non-small cell lung cancer. Each CDR3 is given with its conserved first and last residue. D genes are given only for firm matches. The size field is filled for only some rows; it gives once, few, many or a size class.

j_gene | len | d_gene | abundance | v_gene | CDR3nt | CDR3aa
TRBJ2-3 | 13 | - | few | TRBV29-1 | TGCAGCGTTGAAGGGGGGAGTGCAGATACGCAGTATTTT | CSVEGGSADTQYF
TRBJ2-5 | 13 | - | many | TRBV29-1 | TGCAGCGTATGGGACGGAGCAAAAGAGACCCAGTACTTC | CSVWDGAKETQYF
TRBJ2-1 | 14 | TRBD2 | many | TRBV28 | TGTGCCAGCAGTTCCCGCCGCGGGAGGGCGGGGCAGTTCTTC | CASSSRRGRAGQFF
TRBJ2-3 | 14 | - | - | TRBV20-1 | TGCAGTGCTCCGCCGGGCCATGGGGAAGATACGCAGTATTTT | CSAPPGHGEDTQYF
TRBJ1-1 | 13 | - | few | TRBV6-2/TRBV6-3 | TGTGCCAGCAGTCGGGGGGAGCACACTGAAGCTTTCTTT | CASSRGEHTEAFF
TRBJ1-1 | 14 | TRBD1 | few | TRBV5-1 | TGCGCCAGCAGCTTAACCACAGGGGGCCCTGAAGCTTTCTTT | CASSLTTGGPEAFF
TRBJ1-5 | 12 | TRBD1 | many | TRBV6-2/TRBV6-3 | TGTGCCATCCAGGGGGCAAATCAGCCCCAGCATTTT | CAIQGANQPQHF
TRBJ1-5 | 13 | - | - | TRBV5-6 | TGTGCCAGCAGCTTCGGCAGAGAGCAGCCCCAGCATTTT | CASSFGREQPQHF
TRBJ2-7 | 13 | - | - | TRBV11-1 | TGTGCCAGCAGCTTAGCGGTGGCGCAGGAGCAGTACTTC | CASSLAVAQEQYF
TRBJ2-7 | 16 | - | many | TRBV28 | TGTGCCAGCAGTGCCCCCTCTATGCGAAGCTCCTACGAGCAGTACTTC | CASSAPSMRSSYEQYF
TRBJ2-5 | 16 | TRBD1 | - | TRBV19 | TGTGCCAGTAGTCCAACACAGGGGGCACCCTCGGAGACCCAGTACTTC | CASSPTQGAPSETQYF
TRBJ2-7 | 13 | - | - | TRBV11-1 | TGTGCCAGCAGCTTAGATTTAGCGGATCAGCAGTACTTC | CASSLDLADQQYF
TRBJ1-6 | 14 | - | - | TRBV12-3/TRBV12-4 | TGTGCCAGCAGTTTAATAGGGATCAATTCACCCCTCCACTTT | CASSLIGINSPLHF
TRBJ1-2 | 15 | TRBD1 | few | TRBV5-8 | TGTGCCAGCAGCCCTGACCGGGACAGGCGCCGGGGCTACACCTTC | CASSPDRDRRRGYTF
TRBJ1-4 | 13 | - | - | TRBV2 | TGTGCCAGCAGACGGGATGAGGGGGAAAAACTGTTTTTT | CASRRDEGEKLFF
TRBJ2-5 | 12 | TRBD1 | many | TRBV11-1 | TGTGCCAGCAGCACGGGACAGGGTCCCCAGTACTTC | CASSTGQGPQYF
TRBJ2-4 | 15 | - | few | TRBV6-5 | TGTGCCAGCAGGGGCGGGGATTTAGCCAAAAACATTCAGTACTTC | CASRGGDLAKNIQYF
TRBJ2-3 | 14 | - | - | TRBV7-9 | TGTGCCAGCAGGCGTCGGACAGGCACAGATACGCAGTATTTT | CASRRRTGTDTQYF
TRBJ1-1 | 14 | - | few | TRBV5-1 | TGCGCCAGCAAGGACAGCCCAATGAACACTGAAGCTTTCTTT | CASKDSPMNTEAFF
TRBJ1-4 | 14 | - | - | TRBV7-2 | TGTGCCAGCAGCTTAGGACGCCCCGGTGAAAAACTGTTTTTT | CASSLGRPGEKLFF
TRBJ2-3 | 13 | - | many | TRBV30 | TGTGCCTGGAGTGTACGAGAGGCAGATACGCAGTATTTT | CAWSVREADTQYF
TRBJ2-7 | 15 | TRBD2 | few | TRBV5-1 | TGCGCCAGCAGTCCGGGACTATCCTTACTCTACGAGCAGTACTTC | CASSPGLSLLYEQYF
TRBJ2-7 | 13 | - | many | TRBV4-3 | TGCGCCAGCAGCCAAGCGGGGGCCCACGAGCAGTACTTC | CASSQAGAHEQYF
TRBJ1-5 | 14 | - | - | TRBV4-1 | TGCGCCAGCAGCCAAGACGGTAGGAATCAGCCCCAGCATTTT | CASSQDGRNQPQHF